The source of this T cell receptor (beta chain) is a study of naive and memory T cell subsets. Study outcomes and limitations: In CD4 and CD8 cells, diversity dropped from naive through EMRA. Clonotypes here are unpaired alpha or beta chain sequences.

This CDR3 spans 14 amino acids. CDR1 and CDR2 from the germline V gene are SQVTM and ANQGSEA. V was pared by 4 bases and J by 9 bases, with 7 bases of the junction left unmatched. CMV status came from CD4+ T cell IFNgamma after overnight CMV lysate stimulation of fresh PBMCs. Cells stained for CD3, CD4, CD8, CD45RA, CD27 and viability were sorted into four CD45RA/CD27 subsets. This clonotype has a count of ten or more. Its antigen is not known. Both TRBC1 and TRBC2 were covered by a beta constant-region primer of two equimolar oligonucleotides. The ligated cDNA underwent four PCR rounds using SP2 and nested alpha and beta constant-region primers. TCRdb reprocessed the UMI-ligation and nested PCR reads via MiXCR and lists one record per CDR3 protein. The table lists around 130,000 distinct CDR3 sequences, about 36% of them singletons, with approximately 0.87% in the top ten.

Material for sequencing was central memory CD4+ T cells from blood. The chain uses TRBV29-1 and TRBJ2-1; 12 bases match TRBD2. The TCR sequence derives from a human donor in good health. Written as DNA, the CDR3 is TGCAGCGTTGGGAGAACTAGCGGGAGGAGTGAGCAGTTCTTC. This translates into CSVGRTSGRSEQFF.